This is a list of T cell receptor beta chains from one sample in a study of identical twins. MiXCR, run by TCRdb on the 5' RACE reads, gives a single entry per CDR3 protein. The sample yields a few hundred thousand distinct CDR3 sequences, 12% to 15% seen once. This sample also belongs to another study, concerning yellow fever vaccine responses in identical twins.

What was sequenced was CD4+ T cells sorted from blood. All receptors derive from a young woman in good health. CDR3s leave out the opening cysteine and the closing phenylalanine or tryptophan. The order of the fields is V gene, CDR3 protein.

>TRBV10-3
AIRDPSGSENEQF
>TRBV12-3/TRBV12-4
ASAPGKGLPHEQY
>TRBV11-3
ASSLGSDQETQY
>TRBV20-1
SARSGTNTGELF
>TRBV18
ASSREEMGIEQF
>TRBV25-1
ASSEPVDRNEQF
>TRBV5-6
ASSYRTANTGELF
>TRBV2
ASSDYSGSYNEQF
>TRBV7-3
ASSLYPPSIAGAYNEQF
>TRBV20-1
SARDLAGGYTGELF
>TRBV15
ATSRPKGQAKANYGYT
>TRBV12-3/TRBV12-4
ASTDSTGGQETQY
>TRBV20-1
SAKAGTGLADTQY
>TRBV6-1
ASNNGRLQTQY
>TRBV5-1
ASSSRTSGGSDTQY
>TRBV20-1
SAPPDMGATDTQY
>TRBV29-1
SVVPQGAMNTEAF
>TRBV20-1
SASESYNEQF
>TRBV12-3/TRBV12-4
ASRLTGVGYT
>TRBV12-3/TRBV12-4
ASRLGGLTEAF
>TRBV10-3
AISESGQYTGELF
>TRBV5-1
ASRPGLDTDTQY
>TRBV9
ASSDRTNTEAF
>TRBV6-4
ATREQGGAANYGYT
>TRBV24-1
ATSENPLAGGPDTQY
>TRBV9
ASGTREETQY
>TRBV10-3
AISPGLAGTRNTGELF
>TRBV7-9
ASTPGGRAYNEQF
>TRBV6-5
ASSYSREGHNNSPLH
>TRBV20-1
SALVRNNQPQH